The table lists the clone carrying this TCR beta chain with a count of one. The target antigen is unknown. Amplification from RNA transcripts yielded the TCR beta CDR3 regions. HTBI-primed RT-PCR formed the first round, and a multiplex PCR formed the second. TCRdb used MiXCR to reprocess the multiplex PCR reads, holding one entry per CDR3 protein. The sample shows some 390,000 distinct CDR3 sequences, 15% to 20% of them seen only once. These data come from a study of Graves' ophthalmopathy and Graves' hyperthyroidism. This CDR3 contains 18 residues. The V end lost 2 bases, the J end lost 1 base, and 20 bases lay between the germline ends. From germline, CDR1 is MRHNA and CDR2 SNTAGT. Regarding the study as a whole: This model predicted ophthalmopathy progression (sensitivity around 71%, specificity 72% to 85%).

With a duration under 3 months, ophthalmopathy in the donors showed moderate-to-severe activity, CAS ≥3 and NOSPECS ≥4. Other autoimmune diseases, uncontrolled infections, pregnancy or lactation ruled patients out of participation. A volume of around 10 ml of fresh peripheral blood supplied the PBMCs. The V and J genes are TRBV6-4 and TRBJ1-1; TRBD1 might be the D (5 bases). This TCR was sampled from a woman between 18 and 30 years old with Graves' ophthalmopathy. Sequencing used peripheral blood. The CDR3 protein is CASSDTVRARRRNTEAFF. The CDR3 DNA is TGTGCCAGCAGTGACACCGTCAGGGCACGTCGCAGGAACACTGAAGCTTTCTTT.